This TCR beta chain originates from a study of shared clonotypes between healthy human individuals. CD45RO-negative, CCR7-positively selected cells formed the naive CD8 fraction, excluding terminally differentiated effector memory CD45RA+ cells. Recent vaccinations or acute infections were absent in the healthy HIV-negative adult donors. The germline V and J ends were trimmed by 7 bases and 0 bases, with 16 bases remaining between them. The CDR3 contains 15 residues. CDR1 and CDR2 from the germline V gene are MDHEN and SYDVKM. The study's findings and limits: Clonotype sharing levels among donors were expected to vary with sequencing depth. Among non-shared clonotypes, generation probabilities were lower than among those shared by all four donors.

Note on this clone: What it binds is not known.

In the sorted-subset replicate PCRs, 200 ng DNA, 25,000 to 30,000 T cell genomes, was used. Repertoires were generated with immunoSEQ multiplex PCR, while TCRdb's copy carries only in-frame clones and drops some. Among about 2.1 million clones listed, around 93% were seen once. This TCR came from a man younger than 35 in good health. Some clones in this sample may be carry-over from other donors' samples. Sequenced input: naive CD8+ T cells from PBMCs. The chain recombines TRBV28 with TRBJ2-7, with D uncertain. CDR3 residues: CASTTNMESSYEQYF. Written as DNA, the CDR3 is TGTGCCAGCACCACCAACATGGAGAGCTCCTACGAGCAGTACTTC. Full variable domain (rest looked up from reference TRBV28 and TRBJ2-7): DVKVTQSSRYLVKRTGEKVFLECVQDMDHENMFWYRQDPGLGLRLIYFSYDVKMKEKGDIPEGYSVSREKKERFSLILESASTNQTSMYLCASTTNMESSYEQYFGPGTRLTVT.